This entry lists 13 T cell receptor beta chains sequenced from one sample in a study of post-analysis software for immune sequencing data. The study's findings and limits: Controls had lower frequencies than patients of 4 or 5 TRBV segments, which included TRBV5-6, TRBV5-1 and TRBV20-1.

No antigen is known for these receptors. Unique molecular identifiers were built into the TCR beta cDNA libraries. One entry per CDR3 protein results from TCRdb running MiXCR on the PCR reads. The table lists 600,000 to 750,000 distinct CDR3 sequences, approximately 60% of them singletons. The sample consisted of blood. Every receptor here comes from a girl aged 2-15 years with multiple sclerosis.

The chain employs TRBV12-3 or TRBV12-4 and TRBJ2-1; D perhaps matches TRBD1 (6 bases). The CDR3 extends over 12 amino acids. The V gene lost 6 bases and the J gene lost 6 bases, with 9 bases spanning the gap. CDR3 in DNA: TGTGCCAGCAGCTGGGGGCTCAATGAGCAGTTCTTC. Translation gives CASSWGLNEQFF.

This clonotype has a handful of counts. The genes are TRBV4-2 and TRBJ2-3, with 8 bases aligning to TRBD2. With V trimmed by 4 bases and J by 5 bases, 8 bases remained unmatched. Germline CDR1 is LGHNA and CDR2 is YNFKEQ. There are 15 residues in the CDR3. CDR3 residues: CASSPGLGEEDTQYF. The CDR3 DNA follows: TGTGCCAGCAGCCCGGGACTAGGGGAGGAAGATACGCAGTATTTT.

The CDR3 region has the DNA TGTGCCAGCAGTTCGGGACAGGCAAAACTGACTGACGAGCAGTACTTC. As protein: CASSSGQAKLTDEQYF. V usage is TRBV28 and J usage is TRBJ2-4; 8 bases match TRBD1. Near its end, the DNA agrees better with TRBJ2-7, so the J call may be wrong. Germline CDR1 is MDHEN and CDR2 is SYDVKM. The CDR3 length is 16 residues.

The chain has TRBV29-1 and TRBJ1-1; D gene uncertain. Germline lookup yields CDR1 SQVTM and CDR2 ANQGSEA. V lost 2 bases and J 10 bases, leaving 5 bases between the germline ends. The CDR3 loop spans 9 amino acids. Written as DNA, the CDR3 is TGCAGCGTTGAAATAGGAGCTTTCTTT. Encoded protein: CSVEIGAFF.

The chain is built from TRBV20-1 and TRBJ2-4; weak D call: TRBD2 (6 bases). The V end lost 3 bases, the J end lost 0 bases, and 21 bases lay between the germline ends. In germline, CDR1 is DFQATT, CDR2 SNEGSKA (reference sequence). The CDR3 has 18 amino acids. CDR3 in amino acids: CSARGLAEKREAKNIQYF. CDR3 coding DNA: TGCAGTGCTAGGGGATTAGCGGAGAAACGAGAAGCCAAAAACATTCAGTACTTC.

This chain joins TRBV12-3 or TRBV12-4 and TRBJ2-1; 11 nucleotides match TRBD2. There are 17 residues in the CDR3. V lost 0 bases and J lost 0; bases outside the gene matches: 1. The CDR3 loop reads CASSLATSGSSYNEQFF. DNA for the CDR3: TGTGCCAGCAGTTTAGCCACTAGCGGGAGCTCCTACAATGAGCAGTTCTTC.

This clonotype has more than one count but fewer than ten. The chain couples TRBV12-3 or TRBV12-4 to TRBJ1-1; 8 nucleotides line up with TRBD1. This CDR3 is built from 14 residues. V shed 3 bases and J 8 bases; nucleotides not matched to a gene: 8. Written as DNA, the CDR3 is TGTGCCAGCAGTTTCGGGACAGGCGGCTACGAAGCTTTCTTT. Its translation: CASSFGTGGYEAFF.

This clonotype was recorded only once. The gene calls are TRBV13 and TRBJ2-4; D is possibly TRBD2 (6 bases). The tail of the sequence fits TRBJ2-7 better, so the J call may be wrong. CDR1 is PRHDT and CDR2 is FYEKMQ in the germline V gene (reference sequence). The CDR3 consists of 15 residues. The CDR3 nucleotides read TGTGCCAGCAGCTCCCACGGACTACCCGAGAGCGAGCAGTACTTC. It encodes CASSSHGLPESEQYF.

This chain connects TRBV7-2 to TRBJ1-5; D might be TRBD1 (5 bases). Looked up from germline, CDR1 is SGHTA and CDR2 is FQGNSA. V gave up 1 base and J gave up 3 bases, with 13 bases separating them. There are 16 residues in the CDR3. The CDR3 DNA reads TGTGCCAGCAGCTTAGAGGCGGGACGCCTCAATCAGCCCCAGCATTTT. This translates into CASSLEAGRLNQPQHF.

The rearrangement joins TRBV3-1 to TRBJ2-1; TRBD1 might be the D (5 bases). Per germline, CDR1 LGHDT and CDR2 YNNKEL (reference sequence). The V and J ends lost 0 bases and 8 bases respectively, with 14 bases between them. This CDR3 has 15 residues. The CDR3 here is CASSQENDVRDEQFF. For the CDR3, the DNA is TGTGCCAGCAGCCAAGAGAATGACGTCAGGGATGAGCAGTTCTTC.

The chain employs TRBV5-1 and TRBJ2-1; 14 positions match TRBD2. The V and J ends lost 0 bases and 2 bases, in that order; junction bases with no gene match: 10. Germline CDR1 reads SGHRS; CDR2 reads YFSETQ. The length of the CDR3 is 20 residues. The CDR3 here is CASSLGPGTSGGYAYNEQFF. In nucleotides, the CDR3 is TGCGCCAGCAGCTTGGGCCCCGGGACTAGCGGGGGTTACGCCTACAATGAGCAGTTCTTC.

This clonotype turned up a few times. The rearrangement links TRBV9 to TRBJ2-1; 12 nucleotides agree with TRBD2. Trimming took 3 bases from V and 7 from J; bases not matched to a gene: 5. Germline CDR1 SGDLS, CDR2 YYNGEE. The CDR3 is 15 amino acids. CDR3 DNA sequence: TGTGCCAGCAGCGAGACTAGCGGGAGAATGAATGAGCAGTTCTTC. Translated, it gives CASSETSGRMNEQFF.

The rearrangement joins TRBV21-1 to TRBJ2-1; TRBD2 is the table's D call, not checked against the DNA. TRBV21-1 corresponds to a pseudogene. CDR3 size: 14 residues. The CDR3 DNA is TGTGCCAGCAGCCCACGTAGCGGGAACAATGAGCAGTTCTTC. It is translated as CASSPRSGNNEQFF.